The T cell receptor beta chain described here comes from a study of T-cell reconstitution after alpha-beta-depleted transplantation in children. This clonotype showed up many times. The antigen remains undetermined. Findings and limits, study-wide: At day 60, the high TCRbeta diversity found in some patients originated from recipient T cells and thymic progenitors that had survived.

Preparation of the TCRbeta library used unique molecular identifiers. TCRdb analysed the PCR reads with MiXCR anew, one entry per CDR3 protein. The sample consists of 65,000 to 85,000 distinct CDR3 sequences, roughly 10% of them appearing once. Sample: PBMCs, taken before TCRalphabeta/CD19-depleted stem cell transplant. This receptor was obtained from a boy aged 5-17 years with acute myeloid leukemia, due to receive a stem cell transplant.

CDR3 in DNA: TGTGCCACCAGTGACCCCCGGAGTAGCGGGAGCCAAACCAGGGATGAGCAGTTCTTC. This encodes CATSDPRSSGSQTRDEQFF. This chain links TRBV24-1 with TRBJ2-1; 9 bases align to TRBD2. J gave up 8 bases and V 4 bases, and 20 bases lay outside the gene matches. Germline-derived CDR1 and CDR2 are KGHDR and SFDVKD. The CDR3 totals 19 residues.